The following is a TCR beta chain sequence with its context. Germline V gives CDR1 LNHDA, CDR2 SQIVND (reference sequence). The CDR3 contains 14 residues. V shed 4 bases and J 3 bases; nucleotides not matched to a gene: 6. This record comes from a study of neurological immune-mediated disorders. TCRdb processed the 5' RACE reads anew with MiXCR; each CDR3 protein has one entry. The sample yields tens of thousands of distinct CDR3 sequences, 4.2% seen once. V gene TRBV19 combines with J gene TRBJ2-7; 7 bases match TRBD1. This clonotype was sampled from a man aged 50 to 60 with multiple sclerosis. Source material: PBMCs. The chain's CDR3 is CASSTPGQHYEQYF. The DNA of the CDR3 is TGTGCCAGTAGTACTCCGGGACAGCACTACGAGCAGTACTTC.